The 32 T cell receptor beta chains presented below share a single source sample, sequenced in a study of blood T cell repertoires in COVID-19. TCRdb's copy holds only in-frame clones and misses some; the assay was immunoSEQ multiplex PCR. The repertoire includes around 88,000 clones, about 85% of them detected once, and about 4.4% sits in the top ten. Material: peripheral blood. The receptors shown here come from a man in his sixties with acute or convalescent COVID-19.

The genes are TRBV6-5 and TRBJ2-7; D is perhaps TRBD2 (6 bases). The CDR3 has 16 amino acids. V shed 2 bases and J shed 0 bases, with 14 bases lying between them. CDR1 MNHEY and CDR2 SVGAGI come from the germline V gene. The CDR3 sequence: CASSYTSTVSSYEQYF. The CDR3, as DNA: TGTGCCAGCAGTTACACTAGCACAGTGAGCTCCTACGAGCAGTACTTC.

The chain has TRBV28 and TRBJ1-2; 7 bases are a match to TRBD1. CDR3 length: 15 amino acids. Losses at the gene ends were 7 bases for V and 4 bases for J; bases not matched to a gene: 12. Germline V CDR1 and CDR2: MDHEN, SYDVKM. In nucleotides, the CDR3 is TGTGCCAGCATCCTCGGAGGGGCAGGGGGCTATGGCTACACCTTC. Encoded protein: CASILGGAGGYGYTF.

V and J are TRBV10-3 and TRBJ1-2; 7 nucleotides align to TRBD1. The length of the CDR3 is 14 residues. The V gene end was trimmed by 2 bases and the J gene end by 2 bases; junction bases not matched to a gene: 2. Germline V gene data show CDR1 as ENHRY and CDR2 as SYGVKD. The CDR3 spells CAISEQGQNYGYTF. CDR3 sequence (DNA): TGTGCCATCAGTGAGCAGGGACAGAACTATGGCTACACCTTC.

CDR3 coding DNA: TGTGCCAGCAGTTACTCTTTGGACAGGGGCCACGAGCAGTACTTC. This encodes CASSYSLDRGHEQYF. V is TRBV6-5 and J is TRBJ2-7; 9 bases map to TRBD1. V shed 0 bases and J 5 bases; nucleotides not matched to a gene: 5. This CDR3 comprises 15 residues. In germline, CDR1 is MNHEY, CDR2 SVGAGI.

This clone appeared many times. Other DNA sequences in the sample encode the same CDR3. The chain links TRBV5-4 to TRBJ2-7; 14 bases match TRBD2. V lost 3 bases to trimming and J lost 6 bases; unmatched junction nucleotides: 5. The CDR3 spans 15 residues. Germline V gene data show CDR1 as SGHNT and CDR2 as YYREEE (reference sequence). The CDR3 DNA sequence: TGTGCCAGCAGCTCCAGACTAGCGGGAGGGCTCGAGCAGTACTTC. The encoded protein is CASSSRLAGGLEQYF.

V and J are TRBV19 and TRBJ2-1; 8 positions agree with TRBD2. Germline CDR1 and CDR2: LNHDA and SQIVND (reference sequence). The CDR3 has 15 amino acids. V lost 5 bases and J lost 2; bases outside the gene matches: 5. Here the CDR3 DNA reads TGTGCCAGTAGTCTGAGCGGGAGCGCCTACAATGAGCAGTTCTTC. The encoded protein is CASSLSGSAYNEQFF.

The chain is built from TRBV9 and TRBJ2-5, with D maybe TRBD1 (5 bases). The CDR3 spans 17 residues. Germline V CDR1 and CDR2: SGDLS, YYNGEE. The V and J ends lost 0 bases and 0 bases respectively, with 15 bases between them. The CDR3 here is CASSVDVGVGYQETQYF. The CDR3 DNA sequence: TGTGCCAGCAGCGTAGATGTAGGGGTAGGCTACCAAGAGACCCAGTACTTC.

In this sample, this clone turned up a few times. This sequence joins TRBV6-5 and TRBJ1-2; unclear D gene. The V gene lost 0 bases and the J gene lost 5 bases, with 10 bases spanning the gap. The CDR3 totals 14 residues. Germline V gives CDR1 MNHEY, CDR2 SVGAGI. The CDR3 loop reads CASSYSRREYGYTF. DNA of the CDR3: TGTGCCAGCAGTTACTCGAGGAGGGAGTATGGCTACACCTTC.

The chain couples TRBV5-6 to TRBJ2-1; D remains unclear. V gave up 6 bases and J gave up 3 bases, with 25 bases separating them. From germline, CDR1 is SGHDT and CDR2 YYEEEE. The CDR3 spans 18 residues. DNA of the CDR3: TGTGCCAGCACCCAGATACGAGGATATAGTGTCCGCTACAATGAGCAGTTCTTC. Amino acid sequence: CASTQIRGYSVRYNEQFF.

J is TRBJ2-7 and V is TRBV3-1 (or the pseudogene TRBV3-2); 8 bases map to TRBD1. The ends lost 6 bases at V and 2 bases at J; junction bases unmatched: 6. Per germline, CDR1 LGHDT and CDR2 YNNKEL (reference sequence). CDR3 length equals 14 residues. The DNA of the CDR3 is TGTGCCAGCAGTCCCGGGACAGGACCCTACGAGCAGTACTTC. Its protein is CASSPGTGPYEQYF.

This chain uses TRBV5-4 with TRBJ2-7; 9 nucleotides line up with TRBD2. The trim removed 4 bases at V and 3 bases at J, leaving 8 bases unmatched. CDR1 is SGHNT and CDR2 is YYREEE in the germline V gene (reference sequence). CDR3 length: 15 amino acids. The CDR3 sequence: CASSAGGQGNYEQYF. The DNA of the CDR3 is TGTGCCAGCAGCGCGGGAGGGCAAGGAAACTACGAGCAGTACTTC.

V is TRBV12-3 or TRBV12-4 and J is TRBJ1-1; D might be TRBD1 (5 bases). This CDR3 has 12 residues. Trimming took off 2 bases at V and 10 bases at J, with 11 bases between the two ends. The CDR3 sequence is CASSLLGVGAFF. The CDR3 bases are TGTGCCAGCAGTTTATTAGGGGTTGGAGCTTTCTTT.

The CDR3 loop is CASSLQGSGVETQYF. The CDR3 region has the DNA TGTGCCAGCAGCTTACAGGGGAGTGGTGTTGAGACCCAGTACTTC. The rearrangement uses TRBV5-8 and TRBJ2-5; 7 nucleotides agree with TRBD1. Germline V gene lookup returns CDR1 SGHTS and CDR2 YDEGEE. V lost 2 bases, J lost 5 bases, and 9 bases stayed unmatched. The CDR3 runs 15 residues.

There are a few counts of this clone. Other DNA sequences in this specimen translate into the identical CDR3. The chain is built from TRBV7-2 and TRBJ1-1; 8 bases line up with TRBD1. Germline-derived CDR1 and CDR2 are SGHTA and FQGNSA. The CDR3 runs 12 residues. V shed 2 bases and J 8 bases; nucleotides not matched to a gene: 1. As DNA, the CDR3 is TGTGCCAGCAGCTTAAGGACAGGGGAAGCTTTCTTT. This gives the protein CASSLRTGEAFF.

This chain links TRBV18 with TRBJ1-1, with a possible D match to TRBD1 (5 bases). V was shortened by 2 bases and J by 4 bases, with 14 bases between the two germline ends. Germline CDR1 is KGHSH and CDR2 is LQKENI. This CDR3 comprises 15 residues. CDR3 residues: CASSPSQGGSTEAFF. The CDR3 region has the DNA TGTGCCAGCTCACCATCCCAGGGAGGGAGCACTGAAGCTTTCTTT.

In its sample, this clone was seen a few times. V is TRBV18 and J is TRBJ2-7, with 7 bases aligning to TRBD1. Germline CDR1 is KGHSH and CDR2 is LQKENI. This CDR3 has 15 residues. J was trimmed by 2 bases and V by 6 bases; bases with no gene match: 10. As DNA, the CDR3 is TGTGCCAGCTCTTCCTTCCGGGACAGCACCTACGAGCAGTACTTC. Translating it yields CASSSFRDSTYEQYF.

CDR3 region: CAWSVRDRRDTQYF. In DNA form, the CDR3 reads TGTGCCTGGAGTGTACGCGACAGAAGGGATACGCAGTATTTT. The chain couples TRBV30 to TRBJ2-3, with D perhaps TRBD1 (5 bases). This CDR3 region has 14 residues. Germline V lookup: CDR1 GTSNPN, CDR2 SVGIG (reference sequence). Trimming cost V 0 bases and J 6 bases, with 13 bases left between them.

This rearrangement joins TRBV2 to TRBJ1-2; the match to TRBD1 covers 8 bases. V was pared by 7 bases and J by 0 bases, with 7 bases of the junction left unmatched. Germline assignment: CDR1 SNHLY and CDR2 FYNNEI. The CDR3 covers 15 residues. The CDR3 region has the DNA TGTGCCAGCAAGTTCGACAGGGGAACTAACTATGGCTACACCTTC. Translated: CASKFDRGTNYGYTF.

This sequence joins TRBV10-3 and TRBJ2-1, with 8 bases lining up with TRBD2. The J segment lost 2 bases and the V segment lost 11 bases, leaving 5 bases of the junction unmatched. From germline, CDR1 is ENHRY and CDR2 SYGVKD. The CDR3 spans 13 residues. The CDR3 loop is CASTSVAYNEQFF. DNA of the CDR3: TGTGCCTCGACTAGCGTAGCCTACAATGAGCAGTTCTTC.

The rearrangement uses TRBV19 and TRBJ2-7; D is perhaps TRBD2 (5 bases). The V end was cut by 5 bases, the J end by 4 bases, with 24 bases between. This CDR3 comprises 17 residues. CDR1 is LNHDA and CDR2 is SQIVND in the germline V gene (reference sequence). CDR3 coding DNA: TGTGCCAGTAGTGGGTCTGATGGACTCCCGGCAGCTTACGAGCAGTACTTC. Translated, it gives CASSGSDGLPAAYEQYF. The variable domain in full, with the rest retrieved from reference TRBV19 and TRBJ2-7, is DGGITQSPKYLFRKEGQNVTLSCEQNLNHDAMYWYRQDPGQGLRLIYYSQIVNDFQKGDIAEGYSVSREKKESFPLTVTSAQKNPTAFYLCASSGSDGLPAAYEQYFGPGTRLTVT.

The V gene is TRBV18, the J gene TRBJ1-1, with 7 bases that match TRBD1. The CDR3 covers 18 residues. The J segment lost 0 bases and the V segment lost 4 bases, leaving 14 bases of the junction unmatched. Per germline, CDR1 KGHSH and CDR2 LQKENI. The CDR3 protein is CASSRWAQADRLNTEAFF. The CDR3 DNA is TGTGCCAGCTCACGCTGGGCCCAGGCGGACAGGCTGAACACTGAAGCTTTCTTT.

For the CDR3, the DNA is TGTGCCAGCTCACCAGGCACTAGCGGGTTTAGCACAGATACGCAGTATTTT. Translated: CASSPGTSGFSTDTQYF. The chain uses TRBV18 and TRBJ2-3, with TRBD2 identical over 9 bases. Germline loops: CDR1 KGHSH, CDR2 LQKENI. This CDR3 has 17 amino acids. J was trimmed by 0 bases and V by 2 bases; bases with no gene match: 6.

This chain uses TRBV28 with TRBJ1-5; D unclear. This CDR3 is built from 14 residues. Germline loops: CDR1 MDHEN, CDR2 SYDVKM. Trimming took off 2 bases at V and 7 bases at J, with 12 bases between the two ends. The CDR3 reads CASSLGSGRQPQHF. DNA for the CDR3: TGTGCCAGCAGTTTAGGGTCAGGTAGACAGCCCCAGCATTTT.

This clone was seen a handful of times. The rearrangement joins TRBV19 to TRBJ1-1; perhaps TRBD1 as D (5 bases). This CDR3 has 14 residues. V lost 3 bases, J lost 7 bases, and 15 bases lay in between. Looked up from germline, CDR1 is LNHDA and CDR2 is SQIVND (reference sequence). The CDR3 is CASSITGTGDEAFF. As DNA, the CDR3 is TGTGCCAGTAGTATCACAGGTACGGGAGATGAAGCTTTCTTT.

The chain employs TRBV5-1 and TRBJ2-5; D not resolved. The CDR3 contains 13 residues. CDR1 and CDR2 (germline): SGHRS, YFSETQ. Trimming left V 5 bases short and J 2 bases short, with 10 bases between. DNA for the CDR3: TGCGCCAGCAGAACTACGGGTCAAGAGACCCAGTACTTC. It codes for CASRTTGQETQYF.

The gene calls are TRBV4-3 and TRBJ1-2; TRBD1 matches at 10 bases. Germline assignment: CDR1 LGHNA and CDR2 YSLEER. The V segment lost 1 base and the J segment 2 bases; nucleotides outside the gene matches: 4. The CDR3 spans 16 residues. In DNA, the CDR3 is TGCGCCAGCAGCCAAGCTGGGGGACAGGGGAACTATGGCTACACCTTC. It specifies CASSQAGGQGNYGYTF.

This chain links TRBV30 with TRBJ2-7; possible D gene TRBD1, 5 bases. Trimming cost V 0 bases and J 0 bases, with 15 bases left between them. The germline V gene encodes CDR1 GTSNPN and CDR2 SVGIG (reference sequence). The CDR3 is made up of 16 amino acids. The CDR3 DNA is TGTGCCTGGAGTGTAATAAGGACAACCAGCTCCTACGAGCAGTACTTC. Its protein product is CAWSVIRTTSSYEQYF.

The chain is built from TRBV10-3 and TRBJ2-5; 7 bases are a match to TRBD1. The CDR3 is 13 amino acids. The germline V gene encodes CDR1 ENHRY and CDR2 SYGVKD. V lost 7 bases, J lost 2 bases, and 4 bases stayed unmatched. CDR3 sequence reads: CAITGQAQETQYF. CDR3 nucleotides: TGTGCCATCACCGGACAGGCGCAAGAGACCCAGTACTTC.

This chain uses TRBV7-8 with TRBJ2-5, with D uncertain. The germline V gene encodes CDR1 SGHVS and CDR2 FQNEAQ. The CDR3 runs to 14 residues. Trimming pared 5 bases from V and 0 bases from J, leaving 10 bases between. Here the CDR3 reads CASSHRLDQETQYF. CDR3 DNA sequence: TGTGCCAGCAGCCACCGATTAGACCAAGAGACCCAGTACTTC.

V gene TRBV7-8 combines with J gene TRBJ1-1; D unclear. Per the germline V gene, CDR1 is SGHVS and CDR2 is FQNEAQ. This CDR3 spans 13 amino acids. The ends were cut back, 3 bases at V and 1 base at J, with 6 bases in the middle. The CDR3: CASSFSRNTEAFF. In DNA form, the CDR3 reads TGTGCCAGCAGCTTTTCCAGGAACACTGAAGCTTTCTTT.

In its sample, this clone was seen many times. The chain has TRBV11-2 and TRBJ2-7, with D possibly being TRBD2 (5 bases). Trimming removed 6 bases at V and 4 bases at J, with 19 bases between. The CDR3 loop spans 15 amino acids. Germline V gives CDR1 SGHAT, CDR2 FQNNGV. This chain's CDR3 is CASSWETGNGYEQYF. In DNA form, the CDR3 reads TGTGCCAGCAGTTGGGAAACGGGGAACGGGTACGAGCAGTACTTC.

This chain joins TRBV30 and TRBJ1-1; TRBD1 matches at 7 bases. The CDR3 is 13 residues long. Per germline, CDR1 GTSNPN and CDR2 SVGIG (reference sequence). Losses at the gene ends were 4 bases for V and 1 base for J; bases not matched to a gene: 3. The chain's CDR3 is CAWTDRRNTEAFF. In nucleotides, the CDR3 is TGTGCCTGGACGGACAGGAGGAACACTGAAGCTTTCTTT.